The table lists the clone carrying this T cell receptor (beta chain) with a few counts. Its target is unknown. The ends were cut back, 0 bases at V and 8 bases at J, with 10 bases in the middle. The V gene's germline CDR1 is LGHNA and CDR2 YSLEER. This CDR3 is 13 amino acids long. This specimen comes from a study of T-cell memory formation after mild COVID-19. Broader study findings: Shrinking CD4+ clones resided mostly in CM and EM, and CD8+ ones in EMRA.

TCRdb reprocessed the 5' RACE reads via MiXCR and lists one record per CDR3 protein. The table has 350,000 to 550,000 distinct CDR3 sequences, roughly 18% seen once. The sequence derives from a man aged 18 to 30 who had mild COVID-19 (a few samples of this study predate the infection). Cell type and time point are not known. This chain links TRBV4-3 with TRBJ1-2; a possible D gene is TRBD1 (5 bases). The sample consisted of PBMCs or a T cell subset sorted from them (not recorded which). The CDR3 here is CASSQDPGRGYTF. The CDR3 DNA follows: TGCGCCAGCAGCCAAGATCCAGGGCGAGGCTACACCTTC.